This T cell receptor (beta chain) was recovered during a study of identical twins. General study points: Model-predicted out-of-frame TCR alpha sharing fell below observed values in monozygotic twins. The analysis was cross-sectional rather than longitudinal within donors. Twin-shared out-of-frame alpha sequences showed excess low generation probability.

On this clonotype itself: Antigen: not known.

TCRdb passed the 5' RACE reads through MiXCR, listing each CDR3 protein once. The sample includes roughly 690,000 distinct CDR3 sequences, roughly 6% of them seen just once. The germline gives CDR1 MNHEY, CDR2 SVGAGI. V gave up 2 bases and J gave up 1 base, with 15 bases separating them. This CDR3 contains 17 residues. The sample comprised naive T cells sorted from blood. This chain uses TRBV6-5 with TRBJ1-5; tentative D call: TRBD1 (5 bases). This sequence was found in a man in his late teens or twenties in good health. CDR3 amino acids: CASSYDILKGSNQPQHF. The CDR3 DNA follows: TGTGCCAGCAGTTACGACATCCTAAAGGGGAGCAATCAGCCCCAGCATTTT.